The 4 T cell receptor beta chains below were found in one sample sequenced in a study of T cell responses to AZD1222 COVID-19 vaccine. Profiled with immunoSEQ multiplex PCR; TCRdb holds only in-frame clones, not every one. Of about 90,000 clones detected, 91% appear once; the ten largest clones hold approximately 5.2%. The sequenced sample was peripheral blood, obtained on day 0 of MenACWY control vaccination. The receptors were gathered from an adult in good health.

This clone has just one count. The rearrangement joins TRBV5-6 to TRBJ1-2; no clear D gene. Germline CDR1 reads SGHDT; CDR2 reads YYEEEE. This CDR3 spans 12 amino acids. V shed 4 bases and J shed 5 bases, with 9 bases lying between them. The CDR3 region is CASSASRYGYTF. The CDR3 DNA reads as TGTGCCAGCAGCGCGAGCAGGTATGGCTACACCTTC. Drawing the rest from reference TRBV5-6 and TRBJ1-2, the complete variable domain is DAGVTQSPTHLIKTRGQQVTLRCSPKSGHDTVSWYQQALGQGPQFIFQYYEEEERQRGNFPDRFSGHQFPNYSSELNVNALLLGDSALYLCASSASRYGYTFGSGTRLTVV.

The V and J genes are TRBV29-1 and TRBJ1-5, with a weak D call TRBD1 (5 bases). This CDR3 is 14 amino acids long. Germline CDR1 reads SQVTM; CDR2 reads ANQGSEA. V lost 5 bases, J lost 7 bases, and 18 bases lay in between. The CDR3 is CSVTLGAGDQPQHF. The CDR3 DNA sequence: TGCAGCGTTACGCTTGGGGCAGGTGACCAGCCCCAGCATTTT.

The J gene is TRBJ2-4, the V gene TRBV6-7; D might be TRBD1 (6 bases). TRBV6-7 has ORF status, its function being uncertain. This CDR3 spans 18 amino acids. Trimming pared 5 bases from V and 4 bases from J, leaving 24 bases between. In DNA, the CDR3 is TGTGCCAGCAGTCCCCGGTTACCGGGACAACCTCTTAAAAACATTCAGTACTTC. Residues: CASSPRLPGQPLKNIQYF.

This clone turned up a few times. The chain links TRBV27 to TRBJ2-5; the match to TRBD1 covers 9 bases. The length of the CDR3 is 15 residues. V gave up 5 bases and J gave up 5 bases; unmatched junction bases: 9. Germline-derived CDR1 and CDR2 are MNHEY and SMNVEV (reference sequence). In DNA, the CDR3 is TGTGCCAGCAGTCCCATGGGACAGGGCCAGGAGACCCAGTACTTC. Its translation: CASSPMGQGQETQYF.